A selection of T cell receptor beta chains follows, all from one sample in a study of cytomegalovirus exposure and HLA in healthy donors. Some clones are missing from TCRdb's copy, which holds only in-frame ones; the method was immunoSEQ multiplex PCR. The sample holds roughly 160,000 clones, about four fifths seen once. Sequenced input: PBMCs. The receptors were sampled from a woman in her forties or fifties in good health and CMV-seropositive. Both conserved end residues are part of each CDR3. A D gene is named only where the DNA matches it firmly. Size values are once, few and many counts, or a class for expanded clones, and some rows have none.

V gene: TRBV2
clone size: -
CDR3 length: 10
J gene: TRBJ2-1
D gene: -
CDR3 DNA: TGTGCCAGCAGAAGCGATGAGCAGTTCTTC
CDR3 protein: CASRSDEQFF

V gene: TRBV7-3
clone size: -
CDR3 length: 16
J gene: TRBJ2-1
D gene: TRBD2
CDR3 DNA: TGTGCCAGCAGCTCTCGGACTAGCAGCCTCTACAATGAGCAGTTCTTC
CDR3 protein: CASSSRTSSLYNEQFF

V gene: TRBV5-6
clone size: -
CDR3 length: 14
J gene: TRBJ2-3
D gene: -
CDR3 DNA: TGTGCCAGCAGCTCCTGGACAGTCACAGATACGCAGTATTTT
CDR3 protein: CASSSWTVTDTQYF

V gene: TRBV5-4
clone size: once
CDR3 length: 17
J gene: TRBJ2-3
D gene: TRBD2
CDR3 DNA: TGTGCCAGCAGCTTGGGGGGGGCGGGGGGCCCGGCAGATACGCAGTATTTT
CDR3 protein: CASSLGGAGGPADTQYF

V gene: TRBV28
clone size: -
CDR3 length: 16
J gene: TRBJ1-1
D gene: -
CDR3 DNA: TGTGCCAGCAGTAACCAACTCAGGGTTGAAGGGGCTGAAGCTTTCTTT
CDR3 protein: CASSNQLRVEGAEAFF

V gene: TRBV19
clone size: -
CDR3 length: 14
J gene: TRBJ1-1
D gene: -
CDR3 DNA: TGTGCCAGTAGTCCCGGGACACCGAACACTGAAGCTTTCTTT
CDR3 protein: CASSPGTPNTEAFF

V gene: TRBV5-1
clone size: -
CDR3 length: 14
J gene: TRBJ2-7
D gene: TRBD1
CDR3 DNA: TGCGCCAGCAGCTTGCAGGACAGGGTCTACGAGCAGTACTTC
CDR3 protein: CASSLQDRVYEQYF

V gene: TRBV6-4
clone size: -
CDR3 length: 15
J gene: TRBJ2-1
D gene: TRBD1
CDR3 DNA: TGTGCCAGCAGTAACGGGGACAGGGAGATGGATGAGCAGTTCTTC
CDR3 protein: CASSNGDREMDEQFF

V gene: TRBV6-4
clone size: -
CDR3 length: 15
J gene: TRBJ2-1
D gene: TRBD2
CDR3 DNA: TGTGCCAGCAGCTCCGGACTAGCGGGAGTGAATGAGCAGTTCTTC
CDR3 protein: CASSSGLAGVNEQFF

V gene: TRBV6-6
clone size: -
CDR3 length: 13
J gene: TRBJ2-3
D gene: -
CDR3 DNA: TGTGCCAGCAGTTATGGCTCCCTAGATACGCAGTATTTT
CDR3 protein: CASSYGSLDTQYF

V gene: TRBV7-8
clone size: -
CDR3 length: 13
J gene: TRBJ1-1
D gene: -
CDR3 DNA: TGTGCCAGCAGCTCCCAGGGACTCCCTGAAGCTTTCTTT
CDR3 protein: CASSSQGLPEAFF

V gene: TRBV19
clone size: -
CDR3 length: 15
J gene: TRBJ1-2
D gene: -
CDR3 DNA: TGTGCCACCCGAAGGGGAACAGGGCTCAACTATGGCTACACCTTC
CDR3 protein: CATRRGTGLNYGYTF

V gene: TRBV28
clone size: few
CDR3 length: 15
J gene: TRBJ1-2
D gene: TRBD1
CDR3 DNA: TGTGCCAGCAGTTTAAAGGGGGCGCCGCCCTATGGCTACACCTTC
CDR3 protein: CASSLKGAPPYGYTF

V gene: TRBV5-4
clone size: -
CDR3 length: 13
J gene: TRBJ2-3
D gene: -
CDR3 DNA: TGTGCCAGCAGCTTGGCCAATACAGATACGCAGTATTTT
CDR3 protein: CASSLANTDTQYF

V gene: TRBV5-1
clone size: -
CDR3 length: 13
J gene: TRBJ2-7
D gene: TRBD1
CDR3 DNA: TGCGCCAGCAGCCGGGACAGCGACTACGAGCAGTACTTC
CDR3 protein: CASSRDSDYEQYF

V gene: TRBV7-8
clone size: -
CDR3 length: 15
J gene: TRBJ2-2
D gene: -
CDR3 DNA: TGTGCCAGCAGCTTAGGGCTAGGAAGCACCGGGGAGCTGTTTTTT
CDR3 protein: CASSLGLGSTGELFF

V gene: TRBV7-6
clone size: -
CDR3 length: 15
J gene: TRBJ1-3
D gene: TRBD1
CDR3 DNA: TGTGCCAGCAGCTTGGGACAGGGGATTGGAAACACCATATATTTT
CDR3 protein: CASSLGQGIGNTIYF

V gene: TRBV5-4
clone size: few
CDR3 length: 12
J gene: TRBJ1-2
D gene: TRBD1
CDR3 DNA: TGTGCCAGCAGCGGGACAGTAGATGGCTACACCTTC
CDR3 protein: CASSGTVDGYTF

V gene: TRBV5-1
clone size: -
CDR3 length: 16
J gene: TRBJ1-1
D gene: TRBD1
CDR3 DNA: TGCGCCAGCAGCTCCCGCGGGACAGGAAAGAACACTGAAGCTTTCTTT
CDR3 protein: CASSSRGTGKNTEAFF

V gene: TRBV4-3
clone size: -
CDR3 length: 18
J gene: TRBJ1-2
D gene: TRBD1
CDR3 DNA: TGCGCCAGCAGCCAAGCCCGGCAGGGGGCCGGGGGTAGCTATGGCTACACCTTC
CDR3 protein: CASSQARQGAGGSYGYTF

V gene: TRBV28
clone size: once
CDR3 length: 17
J gene: TRBJ2-6
D gene: TRBD1
CDR3 DNA: TGTGCCAGCAGGATGGACAGGGCCGTTCCTGGGGCCAACGTCCTGACTTTC
CDR3 protein: CASRMDRAVPGANVLTF

V gene: TRBV11-3
clone size: -
CDR3 length: 16
J gene: TRBJ2-2
D gene: -
CDR3 DNA: TGTGCCAGCAGCTTTGGTAGACAGCGAAACACCGGGGAGCTGTTTTTT
CDR3 protein: CASSFGRQRNTGELFF

V gene: TRBV7-2
clone size: -
CDR3 length: 19
J gene: TRBJ2-7
D gene: -
CDR3 DNA: TGTGCCAGCAGCCGTTATCCCGCCGGGACAACAACTTCATCCTACGAGCAGTACTTC
CDR3 protein: CASSRYPAGTTTSSYEQYF